The rows below give T cell receptor beta chains drawn from one sample of a study of shared clonotypes between healthy human individuals. TCRdb keeps only in-frame clones here, not all; method: immunoSEQ multiplex PCR. The data show millions of clones, about 95% seen once. Sequenced: naive CD8+ T cells sorted from blood. Every receptor here comes from a man in his late teens or twenties in good health. The CDR3 runs from the conserved cysteine through the conserved F or W. The D gene is left open where the match is weak. Clone size appears in some rows only: once, few, many, or a class for an expanded clone.

-	-	TRBV7-9	TRBJ1-1	CASSLATAGTEAFF	TGTGCCAGCAGCTTAGCGACAGCAGGCACTGAAGCTTTCTTT
-	-	TRBV27	TRBJ2-7	CASSLYLGGYEQYF	TGTGCCAGCAGTTTATATCTCGGCGGGTACGAGCAGTACTTC
once	TRBD2	TRBV29-1	TRBJ2-7	CSVELPGGTYEQYF	TGCAGCGTTGAACTCCCGGGGGGGACATACGAGCAGTACTTC
-	-	TRBV6-1	TRBJ1-5	CASSEAGSGAEGNQPQHF	TGTGCCAGCAGTGAAGCGGGGTCGGGAGCCGAGGGCAATCAGCCCCAGCATTTT
-	TRBD2	TRBV7-6	TRBJ2-7	CASSLASGGAYEQYF	TGTGCCAGCAGCTTAGCAAGCGGGGGGGCCTACGAGCAGTACTTC
-	TRBD1	TRBV27	TRBJ2-7	CASSLTGPLVSEQYF	TGTGCCAGCAGTTTGACAGGGCCATTAGTGTCCGAGCAGTACTTC
-	-	TRBV7-2	TRBJ1-2	CASSSARSGIGYTF	TGTGCCAGCAGCTCTGCCCGGTCCGGGATCGGCTACACCTTC
-	TRBD1	TRBV7-9	TRBJ2-2	CASSPNRGTGELFF	TGTGCCAGCAGCCCGAACAGGGGAACCGGGGAGCTGTTTTTT
-	-	TRBV30	TRBJ1-1	CAWSVLGDTEAFF	TGTGCCTGGAGTGTTTTAGGGGACACTGAAGCTTTCTTT
-	-	TRBV28	TRBJ2-7	CASSLGGTPTYEQYF	TGTGCCAGCAGTTTAGGTGGGACTCCTACCTACGAGCAGTACTTC
-	TRBD1	TRBV30	TRBJ2-7	CAWSVDRVDYYEQYF	TGTGCCTGGAGTGTAGACAGGGTGGATTACTACGAGCAGTACTTC
-	-	TRBV27	TRBJ2-7	CASTSDFYEQYF	TGTGCCAGCACCTCAGACTTCTACGAGCAGTACTTC
-	-	TRBV9	TRBJ2-2	CASSVGGTGELFF	TGTGCCAGCAGCGTAGGTGGTACCGGGGAGCTGTTTTTT
-	-	TRBV5-1	TRBJ2-1	CASSLAPGSSYNEQFF	TGCGCCAGCAGCTTGGCACCGGGGAGCTCCTACAATGAGCAGTTCTTC
once	-	TRBV7-9	TRBJ2-7	CASSRRDSYEQYF	TGTGCCAGCAGCAGACGGGACTCCTACGAGCAGTACTTC
once	-	TRBV9	TRBJ2-7	CASSVEGLGEQYF	TGTGCCAGCAGCGTAGAGGGGCTTGGCGAGCAGTACTTC
once	-	TRBV11-2	TRBJ2-6	CASSLGPGTGANVLTF	TGTGCCAGCAGCTTAGGGCCGGGTACCGGGGCCAACGTCCTGACTTTC
-	TRBD2	TRBV19	TRBJ2-1	CASAQGLEFYNEQFF	TGTGCCAGTGCACAGGGACTAGAATTCTACAATGAGCAGTTCTTC
once	-	TRBV4-1	TRBJ2-3	CASSERLLSTDTQYF	TGCGCCAGCAGCGAGCGACTGCTCTCCACAGATACGCAGTATTTT
-	-	TRBV30	TRBJ2-2	CAAGFGWGGELFF	TGTGCCGCGGGGTTCGGATGGGGCGGGGAGCTGTTTTTT
-	TRBD2	TRBV18	TRBJ2-1	CASSPIAGVSYNEQFF	TGTGCCAGCTCACCTATAGCGGGAGTCTCCTACAATGAGCAGTTCTTC
-	-	TRBV11-2	TRBJ1-4	CASSLAGVSPVATNEKLFF	TGTGCCAGCAGCTTAGCGGGTGTTTCCCCCGTTGCAACTAATGAAAAACTGTTTTTT
-	TRBD1	TRBV4-1	TRBJ1-4	CASSQGARQGVGEKLFF	TGCGCCAGCAGCCAAGGGGCGAGACAGGGTGTGGGGGAAAAACTGTTTTTT
-	-	TRBV19	TRBJ2-3	CASTQQGYGTDTQYF	TGTGCCAGTACCCAGCAGGGGTACGGCACAGATACGCAGTATTTT
-	-	TRBV27	TRBJ2-2	CASSLGANTGELFF	TGTGCCAGCAGTTTAGGAGCAAACACCGGGGAGCTGTTTTTT
-	-	TRBV10-1	TRBJ2-7	CAGSDLGLNEQYF	TGCGCCGGGTCTGATTTGGGTTTAAACGAGCAGTACTTC
-	TRBD2	TRBV2	TRBJ2-7	CASSDPEGLVWEQYF	TGTGCCAGCAGCGATCCTGAAGGACTAGTCTGGGAGCAGTACTTC
once	-	TRBV29-1	TRBJ2-7	CSVRGSPYEQYF	TGCAGCGTTAGGGGCAGCCCCTACGAGCAGTACTTC
-	TRBD2	TRBV7-9	TRBJ2-3	CASSPRLAGVVADTQYF	TGTGCCAGCAGCCCCCGACTAGCGGGAGTTGTGGCAGATACGCAGTATTTT
once	TRBD2	TRBV2	TRBJ2-5	CASAGGLGETQYF	TGTGCCAGCGCGGGGGGCCTGGGAGAGACCCAGTACTTC
-	-	TRBV28	TRBJ2-7	CASSLLGTEQYF	TGTGCCAGCAGTTTATTGGGCACCGAGCAGTACTTC
-	-	TRBV10-1	TRBJ2-2	CASSEGPETGELFF	TGCGCCAGCAGTGAGGGCCCAGAAACCGGGGAGCTGTTTTTT
-	-	TRBV27	TRBJ1-1	CASSLGRQSAFF	TGTGCCAGCAGTTTAGGGCGTCAATCAGCTTTCTTT
-	-	TRBV6-5	TRBJ1-2	CASTAFGAEGYTF	TGTGCCAGCACCGCGTTCGGGGCAGAAGGCTACACCTTC
few	TRBD1	TRBV7-9	TRBJ2-7	CASSLVGTGYEQYF	TGTGCCAGCAGCTTAGTCGGGACAGGCTACGAGCAGTACTTC
-	-	TRBV5-6	TRBJ1-1	CASSLYVGEAFF	TGTGCCAGCAGCTTGTATGTGGGTGAAGCTTTCTTT
-	-	TRBV5-3	TRBJ1-2	CARSGPTVYGYTF	TGTGCCAGAAGCGGCCCGACCGTCTATGGCTACACCTTC
-	TRBD2	TRBV27	TRBJ2-5	CASSRSGLAAQETQYF	TGTGCCAGCAGCCGGTCGGGACTAGCGGCCCAAGAGACCCAGTACTTC
once	-	TRBV5-1	TRBJ2-2	CASSLAGLTGELFF	TGCGCCAGCAGCTTGGCAGGGCTCACCGGGGAGCTGTTTTTT
-	-	TRBV7-9	TRBJ1-1	CASTPPRGVNTEAFF	TGTGCCAGCACACCCCCGAGGGGAGTGAACACTGAAGCTTTCTTT
-	-	TRBV7-9	TRBJ2-3	CASSQSTDTQYF	TGTGCCAGCAGCCAAAGCACAGATACGCAGTATTTT
-	TRBD2	TRBV28	TRBJ2-7	CASRDGRVTPYEQYF	TGTGCCAGCAGGGACGGGAGGGTGACCCCCTACGAGCAGTACTTC
-	-	TRBV5-1	TRBJ1-3	CASSLEAREGLGNTIYF	TGCGCCAGCAGCTTGGAAGCCAGGGAGGGCTTAGGAAACACCATATATTTT
-	-	TRBV27	TRBJ1-1	CASRREGRLTEAFF	TGTGCCAGCAGGCGGGAGGGTCGTCTCACTGAAGCTTTCTTT
once	TRBD2	TRBV5-1	TRBJ2-7	CASSFGEGTNYEQYF	TGCGCCAGCAGCTTCGGGGAGGGGACGAACTACGAGCAGTACTTC
-	TRBD2	TRBV9	TRBJ2-5	CASSVAGLAGWETQYF	TGTGCCAGCAGCGTAGCCGGACTAGCGGGGTGGGAGACCCAGTACTTC
-	-	TRBV7-6	TRBJ2-1	CASSLVPGSYNEQFF	TGTGCCAGCAGCCTAGTCCCCGGGAGTTACAATGAGCAGTTCTTC
once	TRBD2	TRBV5-1	TRBJ2-7	CASTYSSGSYEQYF	TGCGCCAGCACATATTCTAGCGGGAGTTACGAGCAGTACTTC
-	TRBD1	TRBV5-1	TRBJ2-6	CASSPGQGAQTGANVLTF	TGCGCCAGCAGCCCGGGACAGGGGGCGCAGACTGGGGCCAACGTCCTGACTTTC
-	-	TRBV13	TRBJ2-5	CASSLRFYGASEQETQYF	TGTGCCAGCAGCTTAAGATTTTACGGGGCTAGCGAACAAGAGACCCAGTACTTC
-	-	TRBV6-6	TRBJ2-2	CASSYTENTGELFF	TGTGCCAGCAGTTATACAGAGAACACCGGGGAGCTGTTTTTT
once	-	TRBV11-2	TRBJ1-2	CASSSDYGYTF	TGTGCCAGCAGTTCCGATTATGGCTACACCTTC
-	-	TRBV9	TRBJ1-3	CASSAPKQGFSGNTIYF	TGTGCCAGCAGCGCCCCCAAACAGGGTTTCTCTGGAAACACCATATATTTT
-	TRBD2	TRBV7-6	TRBJ2-5	CASSLVGEGSWETQYF	TGTGCCAGCAGCTTAGTTGGGGAGGGTAGCTGGGAGACCCAGTACTTC
-	TRBD1	TRBV5-1	TRBJ2-7	CASSLAMGTAYEQYF	TGCGCCAGCAGCTTGGCAATGGGGACAGCCTACGAGCAGTACTTC